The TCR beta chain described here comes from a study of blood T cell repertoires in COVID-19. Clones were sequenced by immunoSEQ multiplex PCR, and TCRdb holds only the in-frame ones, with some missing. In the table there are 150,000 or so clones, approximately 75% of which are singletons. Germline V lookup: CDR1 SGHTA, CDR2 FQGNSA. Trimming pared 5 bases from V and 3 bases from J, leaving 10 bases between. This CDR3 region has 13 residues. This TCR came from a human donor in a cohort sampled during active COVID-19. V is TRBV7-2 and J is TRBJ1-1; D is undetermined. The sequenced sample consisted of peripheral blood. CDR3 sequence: CASSRGLDTEAFF. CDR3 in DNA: TGTGCCAGCAGCCGCGGATTAGACACTGAAGCTTTCTTT.